This entry lists 14 T cell receptor beta chains sequenced from one sample in a study of identical twins. TCRdb called the 5' RACE reads again in MiXCR, with one record for every CDR3 protein. The table shows approximately 230,000 distinct CDR3 sequences, with about 14% occurring only once. The sequenced material came from memory (CD45RO+) T cells sorted from blood. These receptors originate from a woman between 18 and 30 years old in good health.

CDR3 bases: TGTGCCATCAGTGAGTCGAGCTACGAGACCCAGTACTTC. This encodes CAISESSYETQYF. V usage is TRBV10-3 and J usage is TRBJ2-5; D gene uncertain. The CDR3 has 13 residues. Between the trimmed V and J ends, which lost 0 bases and 5 bases, there was a span of 7 bases. From germline, CDR1 is ENHRY and CDR2 SYGVKD.

This clonotype was recorded a few times. The V call is TRBV5-1, the J call TRBJ2-6; D is possibly TRBD2 (5 bases). The CDR3 is made up of 16 amino acids. Germline assignment: CDR1 SGHRS and CDR2 YFSETQ. Trimming removed 3 bases from V and 0 bases from J, with 10 bases in between. The CDR3 DNA reads TGCGCCAGCAGCTGGGTCGGGGACTCTGGGGCCAACGTCCTGACTTTC. Protein sequence: CASSWVGDSGANVLTF.

The rearrangement joins TRBV12-3 or TRBV12-4 to TRBJ2-1, with 11 bases aligning to TRBD2. This CDR3 spans 15 amino acids. V was clipped by 0 bases and J by 8 bases; unmatched bases: 3. The CDR3 coding sequence is TGTGCCAGCAGTTTAGCTAGCGGGAGGGTCGATGAGCAGTTCTTC. Translation gives CASSLASGRVDEQFF.

The chain joins TRBV27 to TRBJ2-7, with D unresolved. Germline CDR1 and CDR2: MNHEY and SMNVEV (reference sequence). V was trimmed by 3 bases and J by 3 bases, leaving 15 bases between them. The CDR3 sequence is 15 residues long. CDR3 DNA sequence: TGTGCCAGCAGTTTTTTGCAGAGTAAAGTCTACGAGCAGTACTTC. It yields the protein CASSFLQSKVYEQYF.

V gene TRBV29-1 combines with J gene TRBJ1-3; no firm D call. CDR1 and CDR2 (germline): SQVTM, ANQGSEA. V was shortened by 7 bases and J by 6 bases, with 16 bases between the two germline ends. The CDR3 length is 13 residues. The CDR3 reads CSADGGTLNTIYF. The CDR3 region has the DNA TGCAGCGCGGACGGAGGAACCTTAAACACCATATATTTT.

This clonotype appeared a few times. The chain has TRBV28 and TRBJ2-7; perhaps TRBD1 as D (7 bases). Trimming took 6 bases from V and 5 from J, leaving 11 bases between them. The CDR3 is 12 amino acids. CDR1 is MDHEN, CDR2 SYDVKM, per germline. The CDR3 nucleotides are TGTGCCAGCAGCAGGGGGGTCAACGAGCAGTACTTC. Translated, it gives CASSRGVNEQYF.

The gene calls are TRBV5-6 and TRBJ1-2; 12 bases agree with TRBD1. This CDR3 has 15 amino acids. In germline, CDR1 is SGHDT, CDR2 YYEEEE. Germline trimming cut 4 bases from V and 5 bases from J; bases unmatched to any gene: 6. Written as DNA, the CDR3 is TGTGCCAGCAGCCGGGGACAGGGGGCAGGATATGGCTACACCTTC. Its protein product is CASSRGQGAGYGYTF.

This clonotype was detected only a few times. This chain connects TRBV5-1 to TRBJ2-1, with 12 bases identical to TRBD2. Losses at the gene ends were 3 bases for V and 7 bases for J; bases not matched to a gene: 14. Germline V gene sequence: CDR1 SGHRS, CDR2 YFSETQ. The CDR3 length is 18 residues. The CDR3 here is CASSSSTLLGTSGNEQFF. Written as DNA, the CDR3 is TGCGCCAGCAGCTCATCGACTTTACTTGGGACTAGCGGGAATGAGCAGTTCTTC.

The chain combines TRBV9 with TRBJ2-1; perhaps D is TRBD1 or TRBD2 (5 bases each). CDR3 length: 15 amino acids. The ends were cut back, 6 bases at V and 4 bases at J, with 17 bases in the middle. Germline assignment: CDR1 SGDLS and CDR2 YYNGEE. The CDR3 here is CASTRAGVTYNEQFF. The CDR3 DNA is TGTGCCAGCACCAGGGCGGGCGTAACGTACAATGAGCAGTTCTTC.

This rearrangement joins TRBV20-1 to TRBJ2-3, with 10 bases identical to TRBD2. The germline V gene encodes CDR1 DFQATT and CDR2 SNEGSKA (reference sequence). The CDR3 runs to 16 residues. V dropped 1 base and J dropped 4; count of bases not matched to a gene: 8. CDR3: CSARAAGTSVSDTQYF. The CDR3 DNA reads TGCAGTGCTAGAGCAGCCGGGACTAGCGTGTCAGATACGCAGTATTTT.

This clonotype was recorded at least ten times. This rearrangement joins TRBV4-3 to TRBJ1-3, with 10 nucleotides matching TRBD1. V lost 1 base, J lost 7 bases, and 4 bases stayed unmatched. The CDR3 runs 15 residues. Germline V gene data show CDR1 as LGHNA and CDR2 as YSLEER. CDR3 sequence reads: CASSQGTGGRNTIYF. The CDR3 coding sequence is TGCGCCAGCAGCCAAGGGACAGGGGGAAGGAACACCATATATTTT.

The table lists this clonotype with a few counts. The chain joins TRBV11-2 to TRBJ2-3, with a weak D call TRBD2 (5 bases). This CDR3 region has 15 residues. CDR1 is SGHAT and CDR2 is FQNNGV in the germline V gene. V was cut by 1 base and J by 3 bases, with 11 bases left in between. The CDR3 loop is CASSLGLARTDTQYF. In DNA, the CDR3 is TGTGCCAGCAGCTTAGGGTTAGCGCGGACAGATACGCAGTATTTT.

This clonotype has a count of ten or more. V and J are TRBV7-3 and TRBJ2-3; 7 bases line up with TRBD2. The CDR3 runs to 12 residues. The germline V gene encodes CDR1 SGHTA and CDR2 FQGTGA. Trimming took 5 bases from V and 10 from J; bases not matched to a gene: 6. The CDR3 DNA sequence: TGTGCCAGCAGCACAGGACTAGTGCCGCAGTATTTT. It encodes CASSTGLVPQYF.

The chain recombines TRBV29-1 with TRBJ2-7; D could derive from TRBD1 or TRBD2 (5 bases each). Trimming left V 5 bases short and J 3 bases short, with 14 bases between. CDR1 is SQVTM and CDR2 is ANQGSEA in the germline V gene. The CDR3 is made up of 13 amino acids. The chain's CDR3 is CSVIRDGIYEQYF. The CDR3 bases are TGCAGCGTTATCCGGGACGGAATCTACGAGCAGTACTTC.